These T cell receptor beta chains were read from a single sample in a study of tumor and adjacent non-tumor tissue in lung cancer. TCRdb re-called the multiplex PCR reads with MiXCR, one entry per CDR3 protein. The sample has some 90,000 distinct CDR3 sequences, 61% seen once. The sample taken for sequencing was lung tumor tissue. The receptors stem from a man aged 65-85 years with non-small cell lung cancer. Both conserved end residues are part of each CDR3. The D gene is left open where the match is weak. Only part of the rows carry a size: once, few, many, or a class if the clone is expanded.

v_call	d_call	clone_size	j_call	cdr3_aa	cdr3_nt
TRBV29-1	TRBD1	many	TRBJ1-5	CSVTTLQGADQPQHF	TGCAGCGTGACTACCTTACAGGGGGCTGATCAGCCCCAGCATTTT
TRBV11-2	NA	NA	TRBJ2-3	CASSPDRTTSTDTQYF	TGTGCCAGCAGCCCAGACAGGACGACTAGCACGGATACGCAGTATTTT
TRBV7-9	NA	NA	TRBJ1-2	CASTSGSGGVNYGYTF	TGTGCCAGCACCTCAGGGTCCGGGGGTGTAAACTATGGCTACACCTTC
TRBV11-2	NA	NA	TRBJ1-1	CASSLLRGLDAEAFF	TGTGCCAGCAGCTTACTGAGGGGGTTAGACGCTGAAGCTTTCTTT
TRBV20-1	TRBD1	NA	TRBJ2-5	CSATALQGAEETQYF	TGCAGTGCTACCGCCTTACAGGGGGCCGAAGAGACCCAGTACTTC
TRBV5-5	NA	NA	TRBJ2-4	CASSPRAEESNIQYF	TGTGCCAGCAGTCCGAGGGCTGAGGAGTCCAACATTCAGTACTTC
TRBV7-3	NA	few	TRBJ1-1	CASSLTGSTEAFF	TGTGCCAGCAGCTTAACGGGATCCACTGAAGCTTTCTTT
TRBV13	NA	few	TRBJ2-1	CASSFPSAAYNEQFF	TGTGCCAGCAGTTTTCCCTCGGCAGCCTACAATGAGCAGTTCTTC
TRBV6-1	NA	many	TRBJ2-2	CASSELVGELFF	TGTGCCAGCAGTGAACTGGTCGGGGAGCTGTTTTTT
TRBV20-1	NA	NA	TRBJ1-5	CSARGSGNQPQHF	TGCAGTGCTAGGGGCAGTGGCAATCAGCCCCAGCATTTT
TRBV6-2/TRBV6-3	TRBD2	many	TRBJ2-2	CASSYSSPRTSGGPGGELFF	TGTGCCAGCAGTTACTCCTCCCCACGGACTAGCGGGGGGCCCGGTGGGGAGCTGTTTTTT